This TCR beta chain is drawn from a study of CXCR3-negative and CXCR3-positive naive CD8 T cells. General study results and limits: The study found more hydrophobic TRB CDR3s in CXCR3-positive naive cells than in CXCR3-negative naive cells. High diversity, comparable across both naive subsets, contrasted with much lower diversity in memory CD8+ cells. Naive CXCR3-negative cells resembled naive CXCR3-positive cells in TRBV-TRBJ usage; memory cells differed. Most assays used freshly isolated PBMCs, as cryopreservation partially reduced CXCR3.

Through 5' RACE with UMI labels, the TRB cDNA libraries were prepared. TCRdb reprocessed the 5' RACE reads and reports one entry per CDR3 protein, with no DNA. The specimen's table records 100,000 or so distinct CDR3 sequences. Triplicate sorts, around 310,000 cells apiece, were made for each CD8+ T cell subset. Worth noting for this clonotype: Its antigen remains unidentified.

The CDR3 consists of 13 residues. The V and J genes are TRBV12-3 or TRBV12-4 and TRBJ1-5. This clonotype originated in a human donor in good health. Some clones in this sample may be carry-over from other donors' samples. The source material was naive CXCR3+ CD8+ T cells from blood. The subset was: CD45RO-CCR7+CD27+CD95- naive CD8+ T cells expressing CXCR3 (TNR3+). CDR3 sequence: CASSIGPNQPQHF.